Shown below are 27 T cell receptor beta chains from a single sample sequenced in a study of T cells in Graves' hyperthyroidism and ophthalmopathy. RNA transcripts gave rise to amplified TCR beta CDR3 regions. Using the HTBI primer set, a first-round RT-PCR was run on the TCR CDR3. TCRdb passed the multiplex PCR reads through MiXCR, listing each CDR3 protein once. The sample carries hundreds of thousands of distinct CDR3 sequences, 30% to 40% recorded once. Sample: blood. The receptor source for this set is a woman aged 40-49 years with Graves' hyperthyroidism.

With respect to this clonotype: Since the CDR3 does not end with the conserved phenylalanine or tryptophan, this likely comes from a read error. The DNA is left out, because the CDR3 cannot be placed on it with certainty; the CDR3 is given as TCRdb lists it. This sequence joins TRBV7-6 and TRBJ2-7. Germline assignment: CDR1 SGHVS and CDR2 FNYEAQ. The CDR3 is 8 residues long, ends included. The CDR3 reads CASSLTGR.

The genes are TRBV19 and TRBJ1-1; D perhaps matches TRBD1 (6 bases). Germline V gene sequence: CDR1 LNHDA, CDR2 SQIVND (reference sequence). There are 14 residues in the CDR3. Trimming left V 6 bases short and J 6 bases short, with 17 bases between. In nucleotides, the CDR3 is TGTGCCAGTAGGACCCCTGGGGGGCTGTCTGAAGCTTTCTTT. Amino acid sequence: CASRTPGGLSEAFF. Variable domain in full (rest from reference TRBV19 and TRBJ1-1): DGGITQSPKYLFRKEGQNVTLSCEQNLNHDAMYWYRQDPGQGLRLIYYSQIVNDFQKGDIAEGYSVSREKKESFPLTVTSAQKNPTAFYLCASRTPGGLSEAFFGQGTRLTVV.

A single count supports this clonotype. V gene TRBV10-3 combines with J gene TRBJ1-5; 10 bases map to TRBD1. V lost 5 bases to trimming and J lost 5 bases; unmatched junction nucleotides: 6. Germline CDR1 and CDR2: ENHRY and SYGVKD. CDR3 length: 15 residues. In nucleotides, the CDR3 is TGTGCCATCAGTTACCCGACAGGGGGCGATCAGCCCCAGCATTTT. The encoded protein is CAISYPTGGDQPQHF.

This clonotype was observed a handful of times. This chain connects TRBV28 to TRBJ1-3; D unresolved. Trimming left V 5 bases short and J 3 bases short, with 14 bases between. The CDR3 runs to 15 residues. From germline, CDR1 is MDHEN and CDR2 SYDVKM. This chain's CDR3 is CASSPQSKIGNTIYF. DNA of the CDR3: TGTGCCAGCAGTCCCCAATCGAAGATTGGAAACACCATATATTTT.

This clonotype occurred many times. V is TRBV4-3 and J is TRBJ1-5; D remains unclear. Trimming removed 1 base at V and 7 bases at J, with 8 bases between. This CDR3 has 13 residues. Germline loops: CDR1 LGHNA, CDR2 YSLEER. The CDR3 nucleotides are TGCGCCAGCAGCCAAGGGGAGGGCCAGCCCCAGCATTTT. Its protein is CASSQGEGQPQHF.

There are many counts of this clonotype. This sequence joins TRBV15 and TRBJ2-7, with D possibly being TRBD2 (5 bases). The CDR3 length is 15 residues. The V end lost 0 bases, the J end lost 0 bases, and 9 bases lay between the germline ends. Per the germline V gene, CDR1 is LNHNV and CDR2 is YYDKDF (reference sequence). In nucleotides, the CDR3 is TGTGCCACCAGCAGAGACGGGGAGAGCTCCTACGAGCAGTACTTC. Translating gives CATSRDGESSYEQYF.

This clonotype was seen at least ten times. The chain has TRBV29-1 and TRBJ1-1; D perhaps matches TRBD1 (6 bases). CDR1 and CDR2 from the germline V gene are SQVTM and ANQGSEA. V was pared by 5 bases and J by 2 bases, with 12 bases between. The CDR3 runs 13 residues. CDR3 residues: CSVHPRGNTEAFF. CDR3 bases: TGCAGCGTTCACCCCAGGGGAAACACTGAAGCTTTCTTT.

This clonotype was picked up a small number of times. This chain connects TRBV6-6 to TRBJ2-5, with 11 nucleotides matching TRBD2. The CDR3 consists of 16 residues. The V gene's germline CDR1 is MNHNY and CDR2 SVGAGI (reference sequence). V was clipped by 6 bases and J by 5 bases; unmatched bases: 11. DNA of the CDR3: TGTGCCAGCAGGCTTAGCGGGAGGGGAAGTTTGGAGACCCAGTACTTC. This sequence encodes CASRLSGRGSLETQYF.

Worth noting for this clonotype: The junction does not match germline at one end; this may be a read error. This rearrangement joins TRBV7-7 to TRBJ2-3; 7 bases match TRBD1. The CDR3 runs 14 residues. Germline V CDR1 and CDR2: SSHAT, FNYEAQ (reference sequence). This chain's CDR3 is CASSSGQSTDTQYF. The CDR3 DNA is TGTGCTAGCAGCTCGGGACAGAGCACAGATACGCAGTATTTT.

In this sample, this clonotype turned up many times. The J gene is TRBJ2-7, the V gene TRBV29-1, with unresolved D. This CDR3 contains 16 residues. The germline V and J ends were trimmed by 1 base and 0 bases, with 16 bases remaining between them. In germline, CDR1 is SQVTM, CDR2 ANQGSEA. The CDR3 DNA follows: TGCAGCGTTGAAGCCCCGGTTGGGGATAGCTCCTACGAGCAGTACTTC. Translated: CSVEAPVGDSSYEQYF.

The genes are TRBV7-9 and TRBJ2-2; TRBD1 or TRBD2 may be the D gene (5 bases each). Germline assignment: CDR1 SEHNR and CDR2 FQNEAQ (reference sequence). Trimming pared 6 bases from V and 6 bases from J, leaving 14 bases between. The CDR3 has 14 amino acids. The CDR3 DNA reads as TGTGCCAGCAGACCCGTAAGGGGAGCCGGGGAGCTGTTTTTT. Residues: CASRPVRGAGELFF.

Remarks on this clonotype: This may arise from a read error, as a much more abundant clone is one base away. The chain combines TRBV20-1 with TRBJ1-2; TRBD1 is a possible D gene (6 bases). Between the trimmed V and J ends, which lost 0 bases and 9 bases, there was a span of 14 bases. CDR1 and CDR2 from the germline V gene are DFQATT and SNEGSKA (reference sequence). The CDR3 runs 13 residues. CDR3 loop: CSAREARGGSYTF. In DNA form, the CDR3 reads TGCAGTGCTAGAGAAGCTAGGGGGGGAAGCTACACCTTC.

The rearrangement links TRBV29-1 to TRBJ2-3, with no clear D. Deletions cut 4 bases from V and 0 bases from J, with 8 bases between. The CDR3 length is 13 residues. Germline CDR1 reads SQVTM; CDR2 reads ANQGSEA. CDR3 sequence: CSVAPSSTDTQYF. The CDR3 coding sequence is TGCAGCGTTGCGCCCTCTAGCACAGATACGCAGTATTTT.

To note about this clonotype: Given a much more abundant clone one base away, this may be a read error. V and J are TRBV5-5 and TRBJ1-2; D possibly corresponds to TRBD1 (5 bases). The CDR3 spans 17 residues. The germline V gene encodes CDR1 SGHKS and CDR2 YYEKEE (reference sequence). Here the CDR3 DNA reads TGTGCCGGCAGCTTTGATGGGCGGGGGGATCGTTGGAATGGCTACACCTTC. Its translation is CAGSFDGRGDRWNGYTF.

This chain joins TRBV25-1 and TRBJ2-1, with TRBD2 identical over 13 bases. V lost 6 bases to trimming and J lost 8 bases; unmatched junction nucleotides: 7. This CDR3 is 15 amino acids long. CDR1 and CDR2 from the germline V gene are MGHDK and SYGVNS. CDR3 nucleotides: TGTGCCAGCAGACCCGGGACTAGCGGGAATGATGAGCAGTTCTTC. Protein product: CASRPGTSGNDEQFF.

The chain combines TRBV19 with TRBJ2-1; D is perhaps TRBD1 (6 bases). V was clipped by 5 bases and J by 4 bases, with 9 bases between them. The CDR3 has 13 amino acids. Germline V gene data show CDR1 as LNHDA and CDR2 as SQIVND (reference sequence). DNA for the CDR3: TGTGCCAGTAGTGATACAGGGTACAATGAGCAGTTCTTC. As protein: CASSDTGYNEQFF.

V gene TRBV29-1 combines with J gene TRBJ2-7, with D hard to call. CDR1 and CDR2 (germline): SQVTM, ANQGSEA. Trimming took 2 bases from V and 4 from J, leaving 15 bases between them. This CDR3 is 14 amino acids long. Here the CDR3 DNA reads TGCAGCGTTGAATTGGCAGTAAGGGCGTACGAGCAGTACTTC. This gives the protein CSVELAVRAYEQYF.

There are a few counts of this clonotype. V usage is TRBV20-1 and J usage is TRBJ2-2; a possible D gene is TRBD1 (5 bases). This CDR3 is 12 amino acids long. The V end lost 7 bases, the J end lost 6 bases, and 12 bases lay between the germline ends. Germline lookup yields CDR1 DFQATT and CDR2 SNEGSKA (reference sequence). In DNA form, the CDR3 reads TGCAGTGGTAGGGGTACGGCCGGGGAGCTGTTTTTT. Amino acids: CSGRGTAGELFF.

The chain combines TRBV10-3 with TRBJ2-7; maybe TRBD1 (6 bases). The germline V and J ends were trimmed by 3 bases and 7 bases, with 16 bases remaining between them. CDR3 length: 14 amino acids. From germline, CDR1 is ENHRY and CDR2 SYGVKD. Here the CDR3 DNA reads TGTGCCATCAGTGATTGGGGGCGTTCGAGGGAGCAGTACTTC. This translates into CAISDWGRSREQYF.

Note on this clonotype: Just one base apart from a much larger clone, this may be a read error. The chain employs TRBV10-3 and TRBJ2-7; D is possibly TRBD2 (5 bases). The V gene's germline CDR1 is ENHRY and CDR2 SYGVKD. The CDR3 contains 10 residues. The V end was cut by 10 bases, the J end by 9 bases, with 13 bases between. The DNA for the CDR3 is TGTGCCAGCGGGTCGAACGGGCAGTACTTC. Its translation is CASGSNGQYF.

This clonotype was observed a handful of times. CDR3 sequence (DNA): TGTGCCAGCAGCTTAGTCTATGAGCAGTTCTTC. Translated: CASSLVYEQFF. The V gene is TRBV7-9, the J gene TRBJ2-1; D is ambiguous. CDR1 and CDR2 from the germline V gene are SEHNR and FQNEAQ (reference sequence). Deletions cut 1 base from V and 8 bases from J, with 3 bases between. The CDR3 covers 11 residues.

This clonotype was counted at least ten times. The rearrangement links TRBV15 to TRBJ1-2, with D hard to call. This CDR3 has 14 amino acids. Trimming cost V 0 bases and J 8 bases, with 13 bases left between them. Germline CDR1 and CDR2: LNHNV and YYDKDF (reference sequence). CDR3 in amino acids: CATSRDGSLHGYTF. The CDR3 DNA sequence: TGTGCCACCAGCAGAGATGGGTCTTTGCACGGCTACACCTTC.

The sample holds a few counts of this clonotype. The chain joins TRBV5-6 to TRBJ1-5; possibly TRBD1 for D (5 bases). CDR3 size: 17 residues. Trimming removed 5 bases from V and 0 bases from J, with 18 bases in between. The V gene's germline CDR1 is SGHDT and CDR2 YYEEEE. The CDR3 nucleotides read TGTGCCAGCAGTTACTCGTGGGGCCCTAATAGCAATCAGCCCCAGCATTTT. Protein sequence: CASSYSWGPNSNQPQHF.

This clonotype was recorded a few times. The chain joins TRBV12-3 or TRBV12-4 to TRBJ1-3, with D unresolved. The CDR3 sequence is 14 residues long. Trimming left V 5 bases short and J 4 bases short, with 12 bases between. This CDR3 reads CASSVTWGGNTIYF. The CDR3 region has the DNA TGTGCCAGCAGTGTGACCTGGGGAGGAAACACCATATATTTT.

The chain links TRBV13 to TRBJ2-3; D remains ambiguous. V was cut by 2 bases and J by 4 bases, with 10 bases left in between. Germline V gene data show CDR1 as PRHDT and CDR2 as FYEKMQ (reference sequence). This CDR3 is built from 14 residues. The CDR3 reads CASSLTISADTQYF. For the CDR3, the DNA is TGTGCCAGCAGCTTAACCATAAGCGCAGATACGCAGTATTTT.

This clonotype has more than one count but fewer than ten. The V and J genes are TRBV6-5 and TRBJ1-2, with D unclear. V lost 5 bases and J 8 bases, leaving 15 bases between the germline ends. Looked up from germline, CDR1 is MNHEY and CDR2 is SVGAGI. The CDR3 contains 13 residues. For the CDR3, the DNA is TGTGCCAGCAGTAATATTAGGGCGGGAGGCTACACCTTC. It codes for CASSNIRAGGYTF.

This clonotype turned up a few times. This sequence joins TRBV7-2 and TRBJ1-6, with D maybe TRBD1 (5 bases). This CDR3 comprises 14 residues. CDR1 and CDR2 (germline): SGHTA, FQGNSA. Trimming cost V 11 bases and J 7 bases, with 18 bases left between them. The CDR3 sequence: CAWGTGTSNSPLHF. The CDR3 nucleotides are TGTGCCTGGGGGACCGGGACCTCCAATTCACCCCTCCACTTT.